Included here is one T cell receptor (beta chain) sequence, with context. Its antigen is currently unknown. TCRdb's table, derived via immunoSEQ multiplex PCR, lists solely in-frame clones and lacks some. The sample lists 9,500 to 15,000 clones; around 80% were seen once. These data originate in a study of follicular helper T cells after annual influenza vaccination. Whole-study results and caveats: ICOS+CD38+ cTfh clonality tracked population frequency, and its change tracked circulating plasmablast change.

CDR1 is SGDLS, CDR2 YYNGEE, per germline. This CDR3 comprises 15 residues. V dropped 3 bases and J dropped 4 bases, with 17 bases sitting between them. Time point denoted: 2015-2016 season, pre-vaccination. Specimen: CXCR5+ CD38- circulating T follicular helper cells from blood, collected on the day of influenza vaccination. Subset here: circulating Tfh, non-naive CD4+CXCR5+PD-1+ (ICOS+CD38+ or ICOS-CD38-). The source is an adult who received the influenza vaccine. The chain uses TRBV9 and TRBJ2-7; D tentatively reads TRBD1 or TRBD2 (6 bases each). CDR3 sequence (DNA): TGTGCCAGCAGCGGGGGTGCGGGACATCAATACGAGCAGTACTTC. Protein: CASSGGAGHQYEQYF.